The clone carrying this T cell receptor (beta chain) appeared a few times. Its specificity is not known. Time point here: pre-sensitization, week 0. Stated treatment: therapeutic diphenylcyclopropenone sensitization with weekly scalp DPC. Alopecia patients, 18 to 70 years old and DPC-suitable, served as donors. V was pared by 2 bases and J by 3 bases, with 10 bases between. CDR3 size: 14 residues. Looked up from germline, CDR1 is KGHSH and CDR2 is LQKENI. TCRdb re-analysed the RACE reads in MiXCR, keeping a single row per CDR3 protein. The profile shows some 250,000 distinct CDR3 sequences, approximately 7.5% of them singletons. The sample is drawn from a study of human T cells and chemical hapten exposure. At the level of the study: Throughout the roughly 22-week study, diphenylcyclopropenone was applied weekly to the patients' scalps. Study conclusions and caveats: After DPC sensitization, TCRs above 1 in 1000 frequency showed no change.

Sequenced here: whole blood, sampled in connection with sensitization to the hapten diphenylcyclopropenone (DPC). This clonotype was obtained from a man between 18 and 35 years old with alopecia areata. Some clones in this sample may be carry-over from other donors' samples. This rearrangement joins TRBV18 to TRBJ1-1; D unclear. The CDR3 region is CASSPGQTYTEAFF. The CDR3 DNA follows: TGTGCCAGCTCACCAGGGCAGACCTACACTGAAGCTTTCTTT.